These 10 T cell receptor beta chains share one sample of origin, sequenced in a study of CD8 T cells in ankylosing spondylitis. TCRdb re-derived calls from the 5' RACE reads in MiXCR, one entry per CDR3 protein. Altogether approximately 540,000 distinct CDR3 sequences are present, 12% being singletons, with the ten largest covering almost 7%. General study findings and limits: Typical of ankylosing spondylitis blood, it appeared, was a TCR beta motif of under 10 highly homologous variants.

These TCRs are of unknown antigen specificity. The specimen was blood, either unsorted or a sorted T cell fraction (not recorded which). The source of these receptors is a male donor with ankylosing spondylitis.

This clonotype was observed a handful of times. The chain combines TRBV7-8 with TRBJ2-2, with a weak D call TRBD2 (5 bases). The CDR3 covers 15 residues. Germline V CDR1 and CDR2: SGHVS, FQNEAQ. Trimming cost V 5 bases and J 0 bases, with 10 bases left between them. The DNA for the CDR3 is TGTGCCAGCAGCAGAAGCGGAGCGAACACCGGGGAGCTGTTTTTT. It codes for CASSRSGANTGELFF. The variable domain in full, completed from reference TRBV7-8 and TRBJ2-2, reads GAGVSQSPRYKVAKRGQDVALRCDPISGHVSLFWYQQALGQGPEFLTYFQNEAQLDKSGLPSDRFFAERPEGSVSTLKIQRTQQEDSAVYLCASSRSGANTGELFFGEGSRLTVL.

This clonotype was seen ten or more times. The chain is built from TRBV20-1 and TRBJ2-1; 15 bases map to TRBD2. CDR3 length: 18 amino acids. In germline, CDR1 is DFQATT, CDR2 SNEGSKA (reference sequence). V shed 6 bases and J 6 bases; nucleotides not matched to a gene: 15. The DNA of the CDR3 is TGCAGTGCGGGGGTGGCGCGGACTAGCGGGAGGGCGGTCAATGAGCAGTTCTTC. This translates into CSAGVARTSGRAVNEQFF.

This clonotype turned up a few times. The V call is TRBV3-1, the J call TRBJ2-1; D is undetermined. The CDR3 has 15 residues. Trimming removed 6 bases from V and 2 bases from J, with 14 bases in between. From germline, CDR1 is LGHDT and CDR2 YNNKEL (reference sequence). Written as DNA, the CDR3 is TGTGCCAGCAGGGACCGATCTACTACCTACAATGAGCAGTTCTTC. Translated, it gives CASRDRSTTYNEQFF.

In its sample, this clonotype was seen a few times. V usage is TRBV20-1 and J usage is TRBJ1-3, with unresolved D. Germline CDR1 is DFQATT and CDR2 is SNEGSKA (reference sequence). CDR3 length: 14 amino acids. Trimming pared 1 base from V and 1 base from J, leaving 8 bases between. CDR3 in amino acids: CSARAPSSGNTIYF. In DNA form, the CDR3 reads TGCAGTGCTAGAGCCCCCAGTTCTGGAAACACCATATATTTT.

This clonotype was counted between two and nine times. The chain carries TRBV20-1 and TRBJ2-5; D may be TRBD2 (5 bases). Trimming cost V 6 bases and J 1 base, with 15 bases left between them. This CDR3 has 14 amino acids. Germline lookup yields CDR1 DFQATT and CDR2 SNEGSKA (reference sequence). The CDR3 bases are TGCAGTGCCCGGGTGGGAGACCCCCAAGAGACCCAGTACTTC. It is translated as CSARVGDPQETQYF.

This clonotype was observed a handful of times. V is TRBV7-2 and J is TRBJ1-6; TRBD1 agrees at 7 bases. Germline assignment: CDR1 SGHTA and CDR2 FQGNSA. Losses at the gene ends were 5 bases for V and 17 bases for J; bases not matched to a gene: 9. The CDR3 length is 12 residues. The CDR3 loop is CASSQTTGTVHF. CDR3 nucleotides: TGTGCCAGCAGCCAAACCACCGGGACAGTCCACTTT.

This clonotype was recorded a few times. V gene TRBV29-1 combines with J gene TRBJ2-2; 7 bases line up with TRBD2. Germline assignment: CDR1 SQVTM and CDR2 ANQGSEA. The CDR3 runs 15 residues. Trimming at V came to 3 bases and at J to 6 bases, leaving 10 bases not matched to a gene. The CDR3 DNA reads as TGCAGCGTTGACGGTGGGGCTAGCGGCCCCGGGGAGCTGTTTTTT. This encodes CSVDGGASGPGELFF.

This clonotype was recorded many times. The chain links TRBV5-1 to TRBJ2-2; 10 bases match TRBD1. J was trimmed by 4 bases and V by 4 bases; bases with no gene match: 7. The CDR3 is 16 residues long. CDR1 and CDR2 from the germline V gene are SGHRS and YFSETQ. This CDR3 reads CASSQSRTGGTGELFF. In DNA, the CDR3 is TGCGCCAGCAGCCAGAGTAGGACAGGGGGCACCGGGGAGCTGTTTTTT.

The chain has TRBV5-1 and TRBJ2-4, with D perhaps being TRBD1 or TRBD2 (5 bases each). CDR3 size: 15 residues. Germline V gene sequence: CDR1 SGHRS, CDR2 YFSETQ. The germline V and J ends were trimmed by 0 bases and 3 bases, with 10 bases remaining between them. For the CDR3, the DNA is TGCGCCAGCAGCTTGGCGGGGCCGGGCAAAAACATTCAGTACTTC. Protein sequence: CASSLAGPGKNIQYF. Filled out from reference TRBV5-1 and TRBJ2-4, the complete variable domain reads KAGVTQTPRYLIKTRGQQVTLSCSPISGHRSVSWYQQTPGQGLQFLFEYFSETQRNKGNFPGRFSGRQFSNSRSEMNVSTLELGDSALYLCASSLAGPGKNIQYFGAGTRLSVL.

This clonotype occurred many times. The genes are TRBV7-9 and TRBJ2-1, with 8 bases matching TRBD2. Germline V gives CDR1 SEHNR, CDR2 FQNEAQ (reference sequence). This CDR3 is built from 15 residues. V lost 5 bases to trimming and J lost 5 bases; unmatched junction nucleotides: 8. The CDR3 DNA reads TGTGCCAGCAGCGAAGGCACTAGCGGAAACAATGAGCAGTTCTTC. This encodes CASSEGTSGNNEQFF.